Listed below are T cell receptor beta chains from one sample, sequenced in a study of T cells in Graves' hyperthyroidism and ophthalmopathy. TCRdb redid the calling of the multiplex PCR reads with MiXCR, one entry per CDR3 protein. The sample includes approximately 400,000 distinct CDR3 sequences, less than 20% of them seen just once. The sample comprised blood. These receptors were taken from a woman aged 18 to 35 with Graves' hyperthyroidism that later progressed to Graves' ophthalmopathy. Both conserved end residues are part of each CDR3. A D gene is named only where the DNA matches it firmly. Only some rows state a clone size, as once, few, many or a class for expanded clones.

size,D,J,V,DNA,CDR3
many,-,TRBJ2-1,TRBV7-2,TGTGCCAGCAGCCCGGTTGTGTGGAGTCCCCTCCCCAATGAGCAGTTCTTC,CASSPVVWSPLPNEQFF
many,-,TRBJ1-5,TRBV6-2/TRBV6-3,TGTGCCAGCAGTGTGGGTTGGAGCAATCAGCCCCAGCATTTT,CASSVGWSNQPQHF
-,-,TRBJ2-1,TRBV24-1,TGTGCCACCAGTGTTTCTGTGAACAATGAGCAGTTCTTC,CATSVSVNNEQFF
many,-,TRBJ2-7,TRBV6-1,TGTGCCAGCAGTGCAGGGGCGCGGCAGTACTTC,CASSAGARQYF
many,-,TRBJ2-1,TRBV7-8,TGTGCCAGCAGCTTACTCCTCGCGCTTCCGGGCAATGAGCAGTTCTTC,CASSLLLALPGNEQFF
many,-,TRBJ1-2,TRBV30,TGTGCCTGGGGCCCCGGGCGGTCCTATGGCTACACCTTC,CAWGPGRSYGYTF
few,-,TRBJ1-4,TRBV15,TGTGCCACCAGCAGAGACTTGCCGGCAACTAATGAAAAACTGTTTTTT,CATSRDLPATNEKLFF
many,-,TRBJ2-5,TRBV7-2,TGTGCCAGCAGCTTACTCATCGGGTTAGCCGAGACCCAGTACTTC,CASSLLIGLAETQYF
-,-,TRBJ1-2,TRBV4-1,TGCGCCAGCAGCCAAGATGCACAGGGAACTTATGGCTACACCTTC,CASSQDAQGTYGYTF
many,-,TRBJ2-1,TRBV5-1,TGCGCCAGCAGCTTGCAGCGCAGGGTTAATGAGCAGTTCTTC,CASSLQRRVNEQFF
many,TRBD1,TRBJ2-7,TRBV4-2,TGTGCCAGCAGCCAGAGTCCGGGACAGGGCTACGAGCAGTACTTC,CASSQSPGQGYEQYF
few,-,TRBJ2-7,TRBV3-1,TGTGCCAGCAGCCACGGACGGTTCTCCTACGAGCAGTACTTC,CASSHGRFSYEQYF
-,-,TRBJ1-4,TRBV20-1,TGCAGTGCTAGAGACGGGGGCGGTGTCCTCGAAAAACTGTTTTTT,CSARDGGGVLEKLFF
many,-,TRBJ2-5,TRBV7-9,TGTGCCAGCAGCTCCACTACAGGCGAGGAGACCCAGTACTTC,CASSSTTGEETQYF
-,-,TRBJ2-3,TRBV20-1,TGCAGTGCTGGTGACGAAAGCAGAACTTACACAGATACGCAGTATTTT,CSAGDESRTYTDTQYF
-,-,TRBJ2-4,TRBV5-6,TGTGCTAAACCCCGGGGGAAAAAAAACATTCAGTACTTC,CAKPRGKKNIQYF
many,TRBD2,TRBJ2-3,TRBV7-2,TGTGCCAGCAGCCAGCGACTAGCGGTCACAGATACGCAGTATTTT,CASSQRLAVTDTQYF
many,TRBD1,TRBJ2-7,TRBV6-5,TGTGCCAGCAGTTACTCCGGGACAGGGGGGCAGGAGCAGTACTTC,CASSYSGTGGQEQYF
many,TRBD2,TRBJ2-7,TRBV6-1,TGTGCCAGCAAGACTTCGGGCGGGGGAACCTACGAGCAGTACTTC,CASKTSGGGTYEQYF
many,TRBD2,TRBJ2-1,TRBV20-1,TGCAGTGCTTCCCCGGGACTAGCGGGCCGCAATGAGCAGTTCTTC,CSASPGLAGRNEQFF
-,-,TRBJ2-3,TRBV5-5,TGTGCCAGCAGCTTGGACGATCCCCCACCAGATACGCAGTATTTT,CASSLDDPPPDTQYF
many,-,TRBJ2-3,TRBV20-1,TGCAGTGCTAGTCGGCGGGTGGCTAGCACAGATACGCAGTATTTT,CSASRRVASTDTQYF
many,TRBD2,TRBJ2-1,TRBV7-6,TGTGCCAGCAGCATACTAGCGGGGAATGAGCAGTTCTTC,CASSILAGNEQFF
many,-,TRBJ2-1,TRBV6-2/TRBV6-3,TGTGCCAGCAGTTACGTTTTTCAGTACAATGAGCAGTTCTTC,CASSYVFQYNEQFF
-,-,TRBJ2-1,TRBV5-8,TGTGCCAGCAGCTTGTACATCGCCAGCTCCTACAATGAGCAGTTCTTC,CASSLYIASSYNEQFF
-,-,TRBJ2-5,TRBV6-5,TGTGCCAGCAGTTACTCGCAGGGGTGGCAAGAGACCCAGTACTTC,CASSYSQGWQETQYF
few,-,TRBJ2-1,TRBV20-1,TGCAGTGCTCTGACTAGATCCAGCTCCTACAATGAGCAGTTCTTC,CSALTRSSSYNEQFF
-,-,TRBJ1-6,TRBV6-1,TGTGCCAGCTTCCGGACGCCACCCCTCCACTTT,CASFRTPPLHF
many,TRBD2,TRBJ2-3,TRBV20-1,TGCAGTGCTACTAGCGGACCGAATCCGAGCACAGATACGCAGTATTTT,CSATSGPNPSTDTQYF
few,-,TRBJ2-2,TRBV4-1,TGCGCCAGCAGCCCCATCGCCGAAGCGGAGTACGACACCGGGGAGCTGTTTTTT,CASSPIAEAEYDTGELFF
many,TRBD2,TRBJ2-1,TRBV12-3/TRBV12-4,TGTGCCAGCAGCCTACCGGGACTAGGACACAATGAGCAGTTCTTC,CASSLPGLGHNEQFF
many,TRBD2,TRBJ2-3,TRBV15,TGTGCCACCAGCTTTCTTGGACTAGCGGGAGTTGCAGATACGCAGTATTTT,CATSFLGLAGVADTQYF